These T cell receptor beta chains were read from a single sample in a study of T cells after yellow fever vaccination. TCRdb processed the 5' RACE reads anew with MiXCR; each CDR3 protein has one entry. The data hold 350,000 to 450,000 distinct CDR3 sequences, with around 19% observed a single time. The sequencing used PBMCs, collected before the yellow fever booster vaccination. All receptors derive from a man aged 18 to 35 who received the YFV17D yellow fever vaccine. CDR3s include the opening cysteine and the closing phenylalanine or tryptophan. Each record gives: V gene, J gene, clone size, D gene, CDR3 protein, CDR3 DNA. D genes are given only for firm matches. Rows give clone size only sometimes, using once, few, many, or a class for an expanded clone.

TRBV20-1	TRBJ1-5	.	.	CSARPTHNQPQHF	TGCAGTGCTAGACCAACCCATAATCAGCCCCAGCATTTT
TRBV5-6	TRBJ2-5	few	.	CASSLVAYETQYF	TGTGCCAGCAGCTTGGTGGCCTACGAGACCCAGTACTTC
TRBV12-3/TRBV12-4	TRBJ2-2	.	TRBD2	CASRPRGGGASRTGELFF	TGTGCCAGCAGGCCCAGGGGCGGGGGGGCGTCTAGGACCGGGGAGCTGTTTTTT
TRBV5-1	TRBJ1-4	few	.	CASSLGQVASNEKLFF	TGCGCCAGCAGCTTGGGACAGGTCGCTTCGAATGAAAAACTGTTTTTT
TRBV4-3	TRBJ1-6	.	.	CASSQDSGGVGSPLHF	TGCGCCAGCAGCCAAGACTCTGGCGGTGTGGGCTCACCCCTCCACTTT
TRBV5-5	TRBJ1-2	few	.	CASRPTGYYGYTF	TGTGCCAGCAGGCCTACAGGGTACTATGGCTACACCTTC
TRBV20-1	TRBJ2-3	many	.	CSARDSSGTDTQYF	TGCAGTGCTAGAGATTCTAGCGGCACAGATACGCAGTATTTT
TRBV5-1	TRBJ2-5	.	TRBD2	CASSPGSGESETQYF	TGCGCCAGCAGCCCGGGTAGCGGGGAATCAGAGACCCAGTACTTC
TRBV4-2	TRBJ2-5	many	TRBD1	CASSPTPGTDQETQYF	TGTGCCAGCAGCCCCACGCCCGGGACAGACCAAGAGACCCAGTACTTC
TRBV5-1	TRBJ1-2	few	.	CASRSGTTRGGYTF	TGCGCCAGCCGAAGTGGGACAACGAGGGGAGGCTACACCTTC
TRBV7-8	TRBJ1-2	.	TRBD1	CASSLTRGPYGYTF	TGTGCCAGCAGCTTGACGAGGGGGCCCTATGGCTACACCTTC
TRBV3-1	TRBJ2-1	.	.	CASSQDRSIHEQFF	TGTGCCAGCAGCCAAGACCGTAGCATCCATGAGCAGTTCTTC
TRBV7-7	TRBJ2-7	few	TRBD1	CASSPRTGGSYEQYF	TGTGCCAGCAGCCCTCGGACAGGGGGCTCCTACGAGCAGTACTTC
TRBV9	TRBJ1-2	.	.	CASSVDLVGSYTF	TGTGCCAGCAGCGTAGATCTTGTTGGGAGCTACACCTTC
TRBV10-3	TRBJ1-1	many	.	CAISESPNTEAFF	TGTGCCATCAGTGAATCACCGAACACTGAAGCTTTCTTT
TRBV5-1	TRBJ2-3	many	TRBD2	CASSLALAGDTDTQYF	TGCGCCAGCAGCTTGGCACTAGCGGGGGACACAGATACGCAGTATTTT
TRBV5-1	TRBJ2-1	.	TRBD2	CASSLDWTSGGPSSYNEQFF	TGCGCCAGCAGCTTGGACTGGACTAGCGGGGGGCCGAGCTCCTACAATGAGCAGTTCTTC
TRBV28	TRBJ2-1	few	TRBD2	CASRLTSGGRHEQFF	TGTGCCAGCAGGCTGACTAGCGGGGGTCGGCATGAGCAGTTCTTC
TRBV18	TRBJ2-5	.	TRBD2	CASSSGTSGPETQYF	TGTGCCAGCTCATCCGGGACTAGCGGTCCAGAGACCCAGTACTTC
TRBV5-1	TRBJ2-7	.	.	CASSLVWDF	TGCGCCAGCAGCTTGGTCTGGGACTTT
TRBV6-2/TRBV6-3	TRBJ1-2	.	.	CASSGPGRLDGYTF	TGTGCCAGCAGTGGACCCGGACGGCTCGATGGCTACACCTTC
TRBV7-3	TRBJ2-3	many	TRBD2	CASSLGLAGTTDTQYF	TGTGCCAGCAGCTTGGGGCTAGCGGGGACCACAGATACGCAGTATTTT
TRBV5-1	TRBJ1-1	.	.	CASSLEGGKANTEAFF	TGCGCCAGCAGCTTGGAAGGCGGAAAAGCGAACACTGAAGCTTTCTTT
TRBV14	TRBJ2-3	.	.	CASTQVVRGTQYF	TGTGCCAGCACTCAGGTGGTCAGGGGTACGCAGTATTTT
TRBV6-5	TRBJ1-5	many	.	CASSPRTNLGNQPQHF	TGTGCCAGCAGTCCGCGGACGAACCTGGGCAATCAGCCCCAGCATTTT
TRBV29-1	TRBJ2-1	few	.	CSVTVVAYNEQFF	TGCAGCGTGACTGTGGTCGCCTACAATGAGCAGTTCTTC
TRBV9	TRBJ2-3	few	.	CASDLMGDLTDTQYF	TGTGCCAGCGACCTAATGGGGGACCTCACAGATACGCAGTATTTT
TRBV7-8	TRBJ1-1	few	.	CASSFEGLETFF	TGTGCCAGCAGCTTCGAGGGTCTCGAGACTTTCTTT
TRBV5-6	TRBJ1-2	.	.	CASSPSWGYGYTF	TGTGCCAGCAGCCCTTCCTGGGGTTATGGCTACACCTTC
TRBV20-1	TRBJ2-7	few	TRBD1	CSARPGTGGREQYF	TGCAGTGCGCGTCCCGGGACAGGGGGCCGAGAGCAGTACTTC
TRBV11-2	TRBJ2-3	.	.	CASSLGGPRWTDTQYF	TGTGCCAGCAGCTTAGGAGGGCCCAGGTGGACAGATACGCAGTATTTT
TRBV5-5	TRBJ1-2	.	.	CASSLAPSRDYGYTF	TGTGCCAGCAGCTTGGCTCCTTCCCGGGACTATGGCTACACCTTC
TRBV10-3	TRBJ1-1	few	.	CAISAGDNAGFF	TGTGCCATCTCCGCCGGGGACAACGCGGGTTTCTTT
TRBV18	TRBJ1-5	.	TRBD1	CASSPAGTGLQPQHF	TGTGCCAGCTCACCAGCCGGGACAGGGTTGCAGCCCCAGCATTTT
TRBV4-3	TRBJ1-6	.	.	CASSQDRIDSPLHF	TGCGCCAGCAGCCAAGATAGAATTGATTCACCCCTCCACTTT
TRBV5-5	TRBJ1-1	few	TRBD1	CASSLGTGEGEAFF	TGTGCCAGCAGCCTCGGGACAGGGGAAGGTGAAGCTTTCTTT
TRBV18	TRBJ2-7	.	.	CASGFGGAYEQYF	TGTGCCAGCGGTTTTGGAGGGGCCTACGAGCAGTACTTC